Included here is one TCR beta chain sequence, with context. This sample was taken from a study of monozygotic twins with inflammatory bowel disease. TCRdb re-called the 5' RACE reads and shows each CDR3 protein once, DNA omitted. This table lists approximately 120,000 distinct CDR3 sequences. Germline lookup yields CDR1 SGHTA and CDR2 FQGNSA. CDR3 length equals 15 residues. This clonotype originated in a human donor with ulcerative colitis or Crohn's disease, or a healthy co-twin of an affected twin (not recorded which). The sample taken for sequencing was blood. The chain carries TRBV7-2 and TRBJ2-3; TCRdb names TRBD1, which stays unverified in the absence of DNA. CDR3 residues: CASSYYRASTDTQYF. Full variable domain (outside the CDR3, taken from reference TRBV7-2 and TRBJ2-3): GAGVSQSPSNKVTEKGKDVELRCDPISGHTALYWYRQSLGQGLEFLIYFQGNSAPDKSGLPSDRFSAERTGGSVSTLTIQRTQQEDSAVYLCASSYYRASTDTQYFGPGTRLTVL.